Listed below are T cell receptor beta chains from one sample, sequenced in a study of CD8+ T cells in alopecia areata. Only in-frame clones appear in the TCRdb table, and some are missing; sequencing was by immunoSEQ multiplex PCR. The data show some 120,000 clones, around 48% seen once. The sequencing input was NKG2D-low CD8+ T cells sorted from blood. The receptors here all came from a human donor with alopecia areata. CDR3s include the opening cysteine and the closing phenylalanine or tryptophan. Fields, in order: clone size, D gene, J gene, V gene, CDR3 protein, CDR3 DNA. The D gene is left open where the match is weak. Rows may omit the clone size; those that give it use once, few, many or a size class.

size: -
D: TRBD2
J: TRBJ2-7
V: TRBV28
CDR3: CASRGEMPYEQYF
DNA: TGTGCCTCCCGGGGGGAAATGCCCTACGAGCAGTACTTC

size: few
D: -
J: TRBJ1-1
V: TRBV6-5
CDR3: CASRAGTPFEAFF
DNA: TGTGCCAGCAGGGCCGGGACACCATTCGAGGCTTTCTTT

size: few
D: TRBD2
J: TRBJ2-7
V: TRBV7-9
CDR3: CASSLRGGSYEQYF
DNA: TGTGCCAGCAGCTTGCGGGGGGGCAGTTACGAGCAGTACTTC

size: -
D: -
J: TRBJ2-3
V: TRBV15
CDR3: CATSTYLTDTQYF
DNA: TGTGCCACCAGCACCTACCTCACAGATACGCAGTATTTT

size: -
D: -
J: TRBJ2-3
V: TRBV29-1
CDR3: CSVIGEVGDGGDTQYF
DNA: TGCAGCGTTATTGGAGAGGTCGGGGACGGGGGAGATACGCAGTATTTT

size: few
D: TRBD2
J: TRBJ2-7
V: TRBV10-3
CDR3: CAITDEAGAGEQYF
DNA: TGTGCCATCACTGACGAAGCGGGAGCGGGGGAGCAGTACTTC

size: -
D: -
J: TRBJ2-5
V: TRBV4-1
CDR3: CASSQEETQYF
DNA: TGCGCCAGCAGCCAAGAGGAGACCCAGTACTTC

size: few
D: -
J: TRBJ1-4
V: TRBV29-1
CDR3: CSVGGGSEKLFF
DNA: TGCAGCGTTGGAGGGGGAAGTGAAAAACTGTTTTTT

size: few
D: -
J: TRBJ2-6
V: TRBV4-2
CDR3: CASSRSGEGGTGANVLTF
DNA: TGTGCCAGCAGTCGGTCAGGGGAAGGGGGTACCGGAGCCAACGTCCTGACTTTC

size: -
D: -
J: TRBJ1-5
V: TRBV15
CDR3: CATSSSTVNSNQPQHF
DNA: TGTGCCACCAGCAGTAGCACAGTAAATAGCAATCAGCCCCAGCATTTT

size: -
D: -
J: TRBJ1-1
V: TRBV30
CDR3: CAWSWGDNTEAFF
DNA: TGTGCCTGGAGCTGGGGGGACAACACTGAAGCTTTCTTT

size: once
D: TRBD1
J: TRBJ1-5
V: TRBV7-2
CDR3: CASSLVVRGQEPQHF
DNA: TGTGCCAGCAGCTTAGTGGTCAGGGGGCAAGAGCCCCAGCATTTT

size: few
D: -
J: TRBJ2-1
V: TRBV29-1
CDR3: CSVAVSYNEQFF
DNA: TGCAGCGTTGCGGTATCCTACAATGAGCAGTTCTTC

size: few
D: -
J: TRBJ2-5
V: TRBV6-5
CDR3: CASSYLGRETQYF
DNA: TGTGCCAGCAGTTACCTGGGTCGTGAGACCCAGTACTTC

size: few
D: TRBD1
J: TRBJ1-5
V: TRBV29-1
CDR3: CSARDRGLEQPQHF
DNA: TGCAGCGCCCGGGACAGGGGGTTAGAACAGCCCCAGCATTTT

size: -
D: -
J: TRBJ2-1
V: TRBV11-3
CDR3: CASSPDVAAYNEQFF
DNA: TGTGCCAGCAGTCCGGACGTGGCAGCCTACAATGAGCAGTTCTTC

size: -
D: -
J: TRBJ2-7
V: TRBV29-1
CDR3: CSLMDGFYEQYF
DNA: TGCAGCCTCATGGACGGATTCTACGAGCAGTACTTC

size: few
D: -
J: TRBJ2-1
V: TRBV29-1
CDR3: CSVEWQSSYNEQFF
DNA: TGCAGCGTTGAGTGGCAGAGCTCCTACAATGAGCAGTTCTTC

size: -
D: TRBD2
J: TRBJ2-1
V: TRBV2
CDR3: CASFRLAGGNEQFF
DNA: TGTGCCAGCTTCAGACTAGCGGGAGGCAATGAGCAGTTCTTC

size: few
D: -
J: TRBJ2-1
V: TRBV29-1
CDR3: CSVVALQYNEQFF
DNA: TGCAGCGTTGTGGCGTTACAATACAATGAGCAGTTCTTC

size: few
D: -
J: TRBJ2-3
V: TRBV28
CDR3: CASSPRQALAGQYF
DNA: TGTGCCAGCAGTCCCCGTCAGGCACTAGCTGGGCAGTATTTT

size: few
D: -
J: TRBJ1-1
V: TRBV30
CDR3: CAWSVMVAPNTEAFF
DNA: TGTGCCTGGAGTGTAATGGTTGCCCCGAACACTGAAGCTTTCTTT

size: few
D: TRBD1
J: TRBJ1-6
V: TRBV7-9
CDR3: CASSLGQGDSPLHF
DNA: TGTGCCAGCAGCTTGGGACAGGGCGATTCACCCCTCCACTTT

size: few
D: -
J: TRBJ2-7
V: TRBV4-1
CDR3: CASSPGVTYEQYF
DNA: TGCGCCAGCAGCCCCGGGGTTACCTACGAGCAGTACTTC

size: -
D: -
J: TRBJ2-1
V: TRBV2
CDR3: CASITGSAYNEQFF
DNA: TGTGCCAGCATTACAGGTTCGGCCTACAATGAGCAGTTCTTC

size: few
D: -
J: TRBJ2-3
V: TRBV12-5
CDR3: CASGLDGEDTQYF
DNA: TGTGCTAGTGGTTTGGACGGAGAAGATACGCAGTATTTT

size: few
D: TRBD1
J: TRBJ2-7
V: TRBV29-1
CDR3: CSVEGTGNYEQYF
DNA: TGCAGCGTTGAGGGGACAGGGAACTACGAGCAGTACTTC

size: -
D: -
J: TRBJ2-5
V: TRBV27
CDR3: CASGGWMETQYF
DNA: TGTGCCTCCGGAGGATGGATGGAGACCCAGTACTTC

size: -
D: -
J: TRBJ2-5
V: TRBV9
CDR3: CASSPGQLQETQYF
DNA: TGTGCCAGCAGCCCCGGACAGCTCCAAGAGACCCAGTACTTC

size: -
D: -
J: TRBJ2-1
V: TRBV29-1
CDR3: CSVDKQFF
DNA: TGCAGCGTTGATAAGCAGTTCTTC

size: -
D: -
J: TRBJ2-3
V: TRBV29-1
CDR3: CSGMQVTDRYF
DNA: TGCAGCGGTATGCAGGTCACAGACCGGTATTTT

size: -
D: -
J: TRBJ1-5
V: TRBV13
CDR3: CASSSGPTLSQPQHF
DNA: TGTGCCAGCAGCTCGGGACCGACGCTGTCTCAGCCCCAGCATTTT

size: few
D: -
J: TRBJ2-1
V: TRBV29-1
CDR3: CSADSTYNEQFF
DNA: TGCAGCGCAGACAGTACCTACAATGAGCAGTTCTTC

size: few
D: -
J: TRBJ2-5
V: TRBV29-1
CDR3: CSVVRPLQETQYF
DNA: TGCAGCGTCGTCCGGCCCTTACAAGAGACCCAGTACTTC

size: -
D: -
J: TRBJ2-3
V: TRBV29-1
CDR3: CSVVRDTQYF
DNA: TGCAGCGTTGTTCGAGATACGCAGTATTTT

size: -
D: -
J: TRBJ2-7
V: TRBV5-1
CDR3: CASSLEADYEQYF
DNA: TGCGCCAGCAGCTTGGAGGCTGACTACGAGCAGTACTTC